These T cell receptor beta chains were read from a single sample in a study of immune heterogeneity within non-small cell lung tumors. TCRdb used MiXCR to reprocess the multiplex PCR reads, holding one entry per CDR3 protein. This repertoire shows about 9,700 distinct CDR3 sequences, roughly 17% found once; its top ten account for roughly 3.7%. The sample comprised lung tumor tissue. Receptors were obtained from a man in his forties or fifties with non-small cell lung cancer. CDR3s include the opening cysteine and the closing phenylalanine or tryptophan. The D gene is left open where the match is weak. Not every row has a clone size; where given, it reads once, few, many or a size class.

v_call	d_call	clone_size	j_call	cdr3_nt	cdr3_aa
TRBV12-3/TRBV12-4	.	once	TRBJ2-2	TGTGCCAGAACCCTCCCGGACACCTCGAACACCGGGGAGCTGTTTTTT	CARTLPDTSNTGELFF
TRBV19	.	medium-sized	TRBJ1-5	TGTGCCAGTAGTATGGCAGAAAATCAGCCCCAGCATTTT	CASSMAENQPQHF
TRBV19	.	medium-sized	TRBJ2-2	TGTGCCAGTAGGGTGACAGGAGCTTTGAACGGGGAGCTGTTTTTT	CASRVTGALNGELFF
TRBV6-1	.	many	TRBJ1-4	TGTGCCAGCAAGACGGACATGATTAAAAAACTGTTTTTT	CASKTDMIKKLFF
TRBV6-5	.	many	TRBJ2-5	TGTGCCAGCAGTTACTCGAGCGTAGCGTACCAAGAGACCCAGTACTTC	CASSYSSVAYQETQYF
TRBV14	.	medium-sized	TRBJ2-7	TGTGCCAGCAGCCAGTTTCACTCCACTACGTCGCAGTACTTC	CASSQFHSTTSQYF
TRBV6-2/TRBV6-3	.	medium-sized	TRBJ1-5	TGTGCCAGCAGTTGGATGGGTATCAATAGCAATCAGCCCCAGCATTTT	CASSWMGINSNQPQHF
TRBV7-3	.	many	TRBJ2-1	TGTGCCAGCAGCTTGGACGGGAGCTCCTACAATGAGCAGTTCTTC	CASSLDGSSYNEQFF
TRBV10-3	.	medium-sized	TRBJ2-2	TGTGCCATCAGTGAGGGGGCCCGGGCCGGGGAGCTGTTTTTT	CAISEGARAGELFF
TRBV20-1	.	medium-sized	TRBJ1-5	TGCAGTGCTAAGGAGGCGTATAAGCCCCAGCATTTT	CSAKEAYKPQHF
TRBV6-1	.	many	TRBJ1-2	TGTGCCAGCAGTCCTCCGGGAACCTATGGCTACACCTTC	CASSPPGTYGYTF
TRBV3-1	TRBD1	medium-sized	TRBJ1-2	TGTGCCAGCAGCCAGGGGACAGGGCGGGGCTACACCTTC	CASSQGTGRGYTF
TRBV12-3/TRBV12-4	TRBD1	medium-sized	TRBJ1-5	TGTGCCAGCAGTTTATATTGGTTGCGGGGGACAGGCGACGATCAGCCCCAGCATTTT	CASSLYWLRGTGDDQPQHF
TRBV6-1	.	.	TRBJ1-1	TGTGCTAGGAGGCTAATCATGGGAGCGCTGAACACTGAAGCTTTCTTT	CARRLIMGALNTEAFF
TRBV2	TRBD2	many	TRBJ2-5	TGTGCCAGCAGTGAAGCGCGAGGTCTAGCGGGGGGGGAGACCCAGTACTTC	CASSEARGLAGGETQYF
TRBV28	TRBD2	many	TRBJ2-7	TGTGCCAGCAGACCCGTGATCACTAGCGGGGGGGACTACGAGCAGTACTTC	CASRPVITSGGDYEQYF
TRBV15	TRBD2	many	TRBJ2-4	TGTGCCACCAGCGGGGGACTAGCGGGGGTAGCCAAAAACATTCAGTACTTC	CATSGGLAGVAKNIQYF
TRBV10-3	.	many	TRBJ1-1	TGTGCCATCAGTGAGGGGGATCTGAACACTGAAGCTTTCTTT	CAISEGDLNTEAFF
TRBV28	TRBD2	medium-sized	TRBJ2-3	TGTGCCAGCAGTTTACCCCACGGGAGGTCGGTCGCAGATACGCAGTATTTT	CASSLPHGRSVADTQYF
TRBV20-1	TRBD1	.	TRBJ2-5	TGCAGTGTCACAACCGGAGACAGGGACGGAGAGATCCAGTACTTC	CSVTTGDRDGEIQYF
TRBV4-2	.	many	TRBJ1-1	TGTGCCAGCAGCCAACCCAAACTTCGGGACCCCCCAGGAGCTTTCTTT	CASSQPKLRDPPGAFF
TRBV5-6	.	few	TRBJ1-2	TGTGCCAGCAGCTCCAGAGAAAACTATGGCTACACCTTC	CASSSRENYGYTF
TRBV28	TRBD2	few	TRBJ2-5	TGTGCCAGCAGTTTTTGGACGCTAGCGGGACTTCAAGAGACCCAGTACTTC	CASSFWTLAGLQETQYF
TRBV7-3	.	medium-sized	TRBJ2-7	TGTGCCAGCAGCTTAGCGGAGGGCTACGAGCAGTACTTC	CASSLAEGYEQYF
TRBV28	.	medium-sized	TRBJ1-5	TGTGCCAGCAGCACTAACCGGGGCTATCAGCCCCAGCATTTT	CASSTNRGYQPQHF
TRBV28	.	medium-sized	TRBJ1-1	TGTGCCAGCAGTTTAATGGAAGACACTGAAGCTTTCTTT	CASSLMEDTEAFF
TRBV20-1	.	many	TRBJ2-7	TGCAGTGCTAGAGATACGGTCGGAGGCGAGCAGTACTTC	CSARDTVGGEQYF
TRBV6-2/TRBV6-3	.	medium-sized	TRBJ2-1	TGTGCCAGCAGTTACTCGAGTAGCCGTGAGCAGTTCTTC	CASSYSSSREQFF
TRBV3-2	.	.	TRBJ2-6	TGTGCCAGCAGCCAAGACAGGGATTGGAAGAGCTCTGGGGCCAACGTCCTGACTTTC	CASSQDRDWKSSGANVLTF
TRBV5-1	TRBD2	.	TRBJ2-7	TGCGCCTGCATCTTGGGAGGGTTGTGGTCCTACGAGCAGTACTTC	CACILGGLWSYEQYF